A single sample is the source of the 5 T cell receptor beta chains below, sequenced in a study of blood T cell repertoires in COVID-19 (dated by TCRdb to 2020 to 2022). Receptors were amplified or captured by the immunoSEQ multiplex PCR assay. TCRdb limited this immuneACCESS table to in-frame rearrangements with V and J called. A share of clones is missing; checked studies link under half to unresolved V genes, and the rest is unexplained. The table for this sample lists roughly 48,000 clones; around 83% of them were counted only once. The ten largest make up around 5.3% of the sample. Material: peripheral blood. All receptors come from a human donor in a cohort sampled during active COVID-19.

The V gene is TRBV19, the J gene TRBJ2-5; D might be TRBD1 (6 bases). V was pared by 4 bases and J by 2 bases, with 11 bases between. The CDR3 totals 14 residues. Germline CDR1 is LNHDA and CDR2 is SQIVND (reference sequence). The CDR3 reads CASSTMRGQETQYF. In DNA form, the CDR3 reads TGTGCCAGTAGTACCATGAGGGGGCAAGAGACCCAGTACTTC.

This chain connects TRBV5-1 to TRBJ1-1, with D unresolved. The CDR3 covers 13 residues. Germline V gene data show CDR1 as SGHRS and CDR2 as YFSETQ. V was shortened by 0 bases and J by 2 bases, with 5 bases between the two germline ends. CDR3 region: CASSLELNTEAFF. The CDR3 DNA reads TGCGCCAGCAGCTTGGAACTAAACACTGAAGCTTTCTTT.

The rearrangement links TRBV9 to TRBJ2-7; tentatively, D is TRBD2 (6 bases). The CDR3 loop spans 13 amino acids. Trimming removed 4 bases from V and 6 bases from J, with 14 bases in between. Germline loops: CDR1 SGDLS, CDR2 YYNGEE. The CDR3 sequence: CASSLTGDGEQYF. Here the CDR3 DNA reads TGTGCCAGCAGCCTCACGGGGGACGGCGAGCAGTACTTC.

The chain recombines TRBV7-9 with TRBJ1-4; 10 bases fit TRBD1. J was trimmed by 3 bases and V by 1 base; bases with no gene match: 5. The CDR3 is 17 amino acids. CDR1 is SEHNR, CDR2 FQNEAQ, per germline (reference sequence). CDR3 coding DNA: TGTGCCAGCAGCTTAGGGACAGGGGGGACGGCTAATGAAAAACTGTTTTTT. Translation: CASSLGTGGTANEKLFF.

The chain links TRBV30 to TRBJ1-5; D gene uncertain. V lost 2 bases to trimming and J lost 6 bases, with 14 bases between them. Germline CDR1 GTSNPN, CDR2 SVGIG (reference sequence). CDR3 length: 14 residues. The CDR3 DNA follows: TGTGCCTGGAGTCACGGACTGCCGGGTCAGCCCCAGCATTTT. This encodes CAWSHGLPGQPQHF.